What follows are 27 T cell receptor beta chains derived from one specimen sequenced in a study of long-term antiretroviral therapy in people with HIV. A v3.0 immunoSEQ assay was performed at survey level. Assay: immunoSEQ multiplex PCR; the TCRdb copy retains only in-frame clones and omits some. The data show some 23,000 clones, around 79% seen once. Source: unsorted PBMCs, taken 1.2 years after starting antiretroviral therapy. Receptors were obtained from a woman between 40 and 50 years old with HIV.

The V call is TRBV6-1, the J call TRBJ2-7, with D perhaps matching TRBD1 (6 bases). Germline V gene data show CDR1 as MNHNS and CDR2 as SASEGT. V was pared by 2 bases and J by 3 bases, with 11 bases between. The CDR3 is 14 amino acids. CDR3 DNA: TGTGCCAGCAGTGAACTCACAGGGAGCTACGAGCAGTACTTC. This codes for CASSELTGSYEQYF.

Only a few counts were recorded for this clone. J is TRBJ2-3 and V is TRBV7-2; D not certain. The V gene's germline CDR1 is SGHTA and CDR2 FQGNSA. There are 11 residues in the CDR3. Trimming removed 4 bases from V and 2 bases from J, with 1 base in between. CDR3 coding DNA: TGTGCCAGCAGCTCCACAGATACGCAGTATTTT. It codes for CASSSTDTQYF.

The V call is TRBV4-1, the J call TRBJ1-2; a possible D gene is TRBD1 (6 bases). The germline CDR1 and CDR2 sequences are MGHRA and YSYEKL. This CDR3 is 15 amino acids long. Between the trimmed V and J ends, which lost 1 base and 5 bases, there was a span of 14 bases. This CDR3 reads CASSQVGDRQYGYTF. The CDR3 nucleotides read TGCGCCAGCAGCCAAGTCGGAGACAGGCAATATGGCTACACCTTC.

The rearrangement joins TRBV6-5 to TRBJ1-5; perhaps TRBD1 as D (5 bases). The CDR3 has 13 residues. CDR1 and CDR2 from the germline V gene are MNHEY and SVGAGI. V lost 5 bases and J lost 7, with 12 bases in between. The CDR3 here is CASSVIQGQPQHF. As DNA, the CDR3 is TGTGCCAGCAGTGTAATCCAGGGCCAGCCCCAGCATTTT.

This chain links TRBV21-1 with TRBJ2-1. TRBV21-1 is labeled a pseudogene. The CDR3 contains 19 residues. The CDR3 coding sequence is TGTGCCAGCAGCAAAGCCGATGAAGGGTTTCCGTCTCCCTACAATGAGCAGTTCTTC. Its translation: CASSKADEGFPSPYNEQFF.

The rearrangement links TRBV5-1 to TRBJ2-2, with D possibly being TRBD1 or TRBD2 (7 bases each). Germline CDR1 SGHRS, CDR2 YFSETQ. CDR3 length equals 15 residues. V lost 0 bases and J 5 bases, leaving 11 bases between the germline ends. For the CDR3, the DNA is TGCGCCAGCAGCTTGGGACAGGGAGGGACCGGGGAGCTGTTTTTT. This gives the protein CASSLGQGGTGELFF.

This chain joins TRBV2 and TRBJ1-1; D ambiguous. The CDR3 extends over 14 amino acids. The germline CDR1 and CDR2 sequences are SNHLY and FYNNEI. V was cut by 6 bases and J by 1 base, with 12 bases left in between. The chain's CDR3 is CASRSDDPNTEAFF. In DNA form, the CDR3 reads TGTGCCAGCAGGTCGGATGACCCGAACACTGAAGCTTTCTTT.

The V and J genes are TRBV10-1 and TRBJ2-2, with D perhaps TRBD1 (6 bases). Germline V gene lookup returns CDR1 WNHNN and CDR2 SYGVQD (reference sequence). The CDR3 contains 14 residues. V was shortened by 5 bases and J by 4 bases, with 11 bases between the two germline ends. The CDR3 DNA reads as TGCGCCAGCAGTACAGGGACGAGCACCGGGGAGCTGTTTTTT. Protein product: CASSTGTSTGELFF.

V gene TRBV14 combines with J gene TRBJ2-3; D is unresolved. This CDR3 is 14 amino acids long. V was trimmed by 4 bases and J by 0 bases, leaving 8 bases between them. From germline, CDR1 is SGHDN and CDR2 FVKESK. The CDR3 DNA reads TGTGCCAGCAGCCGGGCAAGAAGCACAGATACGCAGTATTTT. It yields the protein CASSRARSTDTQYF.

This chain joins TRBV5-1 and TRBJ2-3; D is ambiguous. Per germline, CDR1 SGHRS and CDR2 YFSETQ. Trimming took 3 bases from V and 5 from J, leaving 7 bases between them. The CDR3 spans 12 residues. CDR3: CASSSSRDTQYF. DNA for the CDR3: TGCGCCAGCAGCTCCTCTCGAGATACGCAGTATTTT.

This chain uses TRBV21-1 with TRBJ2-7. TRBV21-1 constitutes a pseudogene. The CDR3 runs to 15 residues. This CDR3 reads CASSNLLGTSYEQYF. CDR3 in DNA: TGTGCCAGCAGCAATCTACTCGGAACTTCTTACGAGCAGTACTTC.

This rearrangement joins TRBV10-3 to TRBJ1-1; D remains unclear. The V gene lost 4 bases and the J gene lost 0 bases, with 6 bases spanning the gap. Germline assignment: CDR1 ENHRY and CDR2 SYGVKD. CDR3 size: 13 residues. CDR3 region: CAISASMNTEAFF. As DNA, the CDR3 is TGTGCCATCAGTGCTTCCATGAACACTGAAGCTTTCTTT.

Concerning this clone itself: A junction end diverges from the germline sequence, so it may reflect a read error. The genes are TRBV5-1 and TRBJ2-3; D may match TRBD1 or TRBD2 (7 bases each). Germline lookup yields CDR1 SGHRS and CDR2 YFSETQ. This CDR3 is 16 amino acids long. The CDR3, as DNA: TGCGCCAGCAGCCCAGGGGGAGGGTCTGCAGGAAGCCATCTTTCTTTT. This translates into CASSPGGGSAGSHLSF.

In its sample, this clone was seen once. The chain couples TRBV12-5 to TRBJ1-4; D gene unclear. CDR1 LGHNT and CDR2 FRNRAP come from the germline V gene. Trimming removed 6 bases from V and 3 bases from J, with 11 bases in between. This CDR3 is 14 amino acids long. CDR3 region: CASGVGSANEKLFF. The CDR3 nucleotides read TGTGCTAGTGGGGTGGGGTCGGCTAATGAAAAACTGTTTTTT.

The V call is TRBV19, the J call TRBJ2-7; 9 nucleotides agree with TRBD1. CDR1 and CDR2 from the germline V gene are LNHDA and SQIVND (reference sequence). CDR3 length equals 14 residues. Trimming took 3 bases from V and 5 from J; bases not matched to a gene: 5. CDR3 bases: TGTGCCAGTAGTATCACAGGGGGCTCGAACGAGCAGTACTTC. Amino acids: CASSITGGSNEQYF.

This rearrangement joins TRBV7-9 to TRBJ1-6, with D hard to call. The CDR3 loop spans 15 amino acids. In germline, CDR1 is SEHNR, CDR2 FQNEAQ (reference sequence). With 3 bases removed from V and 5 bases from J, the gap between germline ends came to 11 bases. This CDR3 is CASSLLVLDNSPLHF. In DNA, the CDR3 is TGTGCCAGCAGCTTGTTAGTGCTGGATAATTCACCCCTCCACTTT.

This clone was seen a few times. The genes are TRBV6-6 and TRBJ1-5; D perhaps matches TRBD1 (5 bases). The V end lost 2 bases, the J end lost 5 bases, and 7 bases lay between the germline ends. The CDR3 runs to 13 residues. Germline V lookup: CDR1 MNHNY, CDR2 SVGAGI (reference sequence). The CDR3 DNA sequence: TGTGCCAGCAGTTACGCGACAGATCAGCCCCAGCATTTT. Translated: CASSYATDQPQHF.

V is TRBV7-9 and J is TRBJ1-3; D ambiguous. CDR1 and CDR2 (germline): SEHNR, FQNEAQ (reference sequence). Trimming removed 4 bases from V and 1 base from J, with 8 bases in between. The CDR3 totals 14 residues. The DNA of the CDR3 is TGTGCCAGCAGCTCTACAGCATCTGGAAACACCATATATTTT. Protein sequence: CASSSTASGNTIYF.

This clone was seen only once. The J gene is TRBJ2-1, the V gene TRBV19; TRBD2 matches 12 bases. Germline CDR1 LNHDA, CDR2 SQIVND (reference sequence). After removal of 6 bases from V and 6 bases from J, the junction contained 6 bases not matched to a gene. This CDR3 is built from 15 residues. The CDR3 nucleotides are TGTGCCAGTAGCCGACTAGCGGGAGCCCCCAATGAGCAGTTCTTC. Protein: CASSRLAGAPNEQFF.

This clone was observed a few times. This chain connects TRBV7-9 to TRBJ2-3, with a possible D match to TRBD2 (6 bases). This CDR3 comprises 15 residues. Germline CDR1 reads SEHNR; CDR2 reads FQNEAQ (reference sequence). The germline V and J ends were trimmed by 1 base and 7 bases, with 15 bases remaining between them. The CDR3, as DNA: TGTGCCAGCAGCTTAGGCTGGCTAGCGATACATACGCAGTATTTT. It encodes CASSLGWLAIHTQYF.

This rearrangement joins TRBV5-1 to TRBJ2-5, with 10 bases aligning to TRBD2. CDR3 length: 15 residues. J was trimmed by 5 bases and V by 2 bases; bases with no gene match: 6. The germline V gene has CDR1 SGHRS and CDR2 YFSETQ. Here the CDR3 reads CASSFASGREETQYF. CDR3 nucleotide sequence: TGCGCCAGCAGCTTTGCTAGCGGGAGAGAGGAGACCCAGTACTTC.

The chain has TRBV9 and TRBJ1-4; the D is unclear. CDR1 and CDR2 from the germline V gene are SGDLS and YYNGEE. V lost 2 bases, J lost 5 bases, and 10 bases lay in between. The CDR3 covers 14 residues. CDR3 DNA: TGTGCCAGCAGCGTTCCCGGGTCGAATGAAAAACTGTTTTTT. Protein: CASSVPGSNEKLFF.

J is TRBJ1-1 and V is TRBV18; D is ambiguous. The germline gives CDR1 KGHSH, CDR2 LQKENI. Trimming shortened V by 1 base and J by 5 bases, and 5 bases separated the two germline ends. The length of the CDR3 is 12 residues. The CDR3 bases are TGTGCCAGCTCACCACGGGAAACTGAAGCTTTCTTT. Amino acid sequence: CASSPRETEAFF. Supplemented by reference TRBV18 and TRBJ1-1, the full variable domain reads NAGVMQNPRHLVRRRGQEARLRCSPMKGHSHVYWYRQLPEEGLKFMVYLQKENIIDESGMPKERFSAEFPKEGPSILRIQQVVRGDSAAYFCASSPRETEAFFGQGTRLTVV.

The chain uses TRBV5-1 and TRBJ1-4; TRBD1 is a possible D gene (5 bases). Germline V lookup: CDR1 SGHRS, CDR2 YFSETQ. The CDR3 spans 13 residues. Trimming removed 1 base from V and 8 bases from J, with 9 bases in between. This chain's CDR3 is CASSLQGEEKLFF. CDR3 nucleotide sequence: TGCGCCAGCAGCTTGCAGGGTGAAGAAAAACTGTTTTTT.

The gene calls are TRBV4-1 and TRBJ1-2; 7 bases are a match to TRBD1. The CDR3 has 16 residues. The germline V gene encodes CDR1 MGHRA and CDR2 YSYEKL. Germline trimming cut 0 bases from V and 3 bases from J; bases unmatched to any gene: 7. DNA for the CDR3: TGCGCCAGCAGCCAAGATCGAAGGCAGGGGGACTATGGCTACACCTTC. It encodes CASSQDRRQGDYGYTF.

The V call is TRBV7-9, the J call TRBJ2-5; no reliable D call. V lost 2 bases to trimming and J lost 4 bases, with 5 bases between them. The CDR3 consists of 12 residues. CDR1 is SEHNR and CDR2 is FQNEAQ in the germline V gene (reference sequence). The CDR3 reads CASSLSGETQYF. The DNA for the CDR3 is TGTGCCAGCAGCTTATCAGGAGAGACCCAGTACTTC. Looking up the rest from reference TRBV7-9 and TRBJ2-5 gives the full variable domain: DTGVSQNPRHKITKRGQNVTFRCDPISEHNRLYWYRQTLGQGPEFLTYFQNEAQLEKSRLLSDRFSAERPKGSFSTLEIQRTEQGDSAMYLCASSLSGETQYFGPGTRLLVL.

The V call is TRBV19, the J call TRBJ2-7, with D tentatively TRBD1 (5 bases). Germline V CDR1 and CDR2: LNHDA, SQIVND (reference sequence). This CDR3 comprises 14 residues. Deletions cut 1 base from V and 3 bases from J, with 10 bases between. DNA for the CDR3: TGTGCCAGTAGTATAGGTACTCAGGGCTACGAGCAGTACTTC. This gives the protein CASSIGTQGYEQYF.